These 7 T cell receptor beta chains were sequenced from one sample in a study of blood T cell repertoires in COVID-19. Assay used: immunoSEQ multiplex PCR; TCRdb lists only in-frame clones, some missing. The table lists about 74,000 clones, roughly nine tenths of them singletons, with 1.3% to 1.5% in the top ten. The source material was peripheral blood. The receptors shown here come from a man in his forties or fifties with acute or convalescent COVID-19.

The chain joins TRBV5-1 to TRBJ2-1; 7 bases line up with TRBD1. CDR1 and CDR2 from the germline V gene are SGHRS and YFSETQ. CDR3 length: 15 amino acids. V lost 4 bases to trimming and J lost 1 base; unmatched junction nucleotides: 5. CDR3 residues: CASSRSDRSYNEQFF. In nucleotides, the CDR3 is TGCGCCAGCAGCCGCTCGGACAGGTCCTACAATGAGCAGTTCTTC.

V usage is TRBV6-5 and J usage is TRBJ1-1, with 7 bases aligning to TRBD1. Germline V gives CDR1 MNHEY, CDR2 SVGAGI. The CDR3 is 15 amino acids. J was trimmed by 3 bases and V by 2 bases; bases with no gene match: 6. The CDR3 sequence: CASSYRQGTDTEAFF. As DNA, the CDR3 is TGTGCCAGCAGTTACCGACAGGGTACGGACACTGAAGCTTTCTTT.

CDR3 loop: CASSRYRAGGYTF. The CDR3 DNA reads TGTGCCAGCAGCCGCTACAGGGCGGGTGGCTACACCTTC. V is TRBV28 and J is TRBJ1-2; TRBD1 might be the D (6 bases). The germline CDR1 and CDR2 sequences are MDHEN and SYDVKM. V dropped 6 bases and J dropped 7 bases, with 15 bases sitting between them. This CDR3 has 13 amino acids.

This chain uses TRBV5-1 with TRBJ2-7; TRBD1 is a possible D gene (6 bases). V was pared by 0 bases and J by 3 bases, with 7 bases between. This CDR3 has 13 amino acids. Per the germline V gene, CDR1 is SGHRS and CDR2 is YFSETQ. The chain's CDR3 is CASSLDRDYEQYF. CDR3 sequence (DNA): TGCGCCAGCAGCTTGGACAGGGACTACGAGCAGTACTTC.

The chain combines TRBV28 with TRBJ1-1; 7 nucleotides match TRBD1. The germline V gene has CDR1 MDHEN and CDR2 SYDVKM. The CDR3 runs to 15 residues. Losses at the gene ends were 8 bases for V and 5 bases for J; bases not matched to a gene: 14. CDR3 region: CASGRQGMGKTEAFF. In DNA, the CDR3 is TGTGCCAGCGGAAGACAGGGTATGGGGAAAACTGAAGCTTTCTTT.

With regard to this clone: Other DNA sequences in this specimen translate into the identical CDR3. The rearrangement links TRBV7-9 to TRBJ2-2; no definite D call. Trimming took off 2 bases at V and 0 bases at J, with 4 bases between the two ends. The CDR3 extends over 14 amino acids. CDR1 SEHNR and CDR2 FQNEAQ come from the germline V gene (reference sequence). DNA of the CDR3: TGTGCCAGCAGCTTATTATCGAACACCGGGGAGCTGTTTTTT. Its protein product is CASSLLSNTGELFF.

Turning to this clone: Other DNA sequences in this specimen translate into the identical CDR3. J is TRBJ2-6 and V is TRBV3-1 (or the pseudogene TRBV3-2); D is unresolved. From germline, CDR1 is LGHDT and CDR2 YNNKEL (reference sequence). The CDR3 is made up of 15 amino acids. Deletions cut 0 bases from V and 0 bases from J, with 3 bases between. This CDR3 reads CASSQDVSGANVLTF. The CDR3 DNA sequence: TGTGCCAGCAGCCAAGACGTCTCTGGGGCCAACGTCCTGACTTTC.